Below are 4 T cell receptor beta chains sequenced from a single sample in a study of blood T cell repertoires in COVID-19. Generated by immunoSEQ multiplex PCR, the TCRdb table keeps only in-frame clones and is missing some. The sample holds 150,000 to 200,000 clones, 70% to 90% seen once. The sequenced material came from peripheral blood. These receptors came from a woman aged 25 to 39 with acute or convalescent COVID-19.

This chain links TRBV28 with TRBJ1-5; perhaps TRBD1 as D (5 bases). V was cut by 5 bases and J by 6 bases, with 17 bases left in between. Germline lookup yields CDR1 MDHEN and CDR2 SYDVKM. The CDR3 is 15 amino acids. CDR3 loop: CASSHTTGVGQPQHF. The CDR3 DNA sequence: TGTGCCAGCAGTCACACTACAGGAGTTGGTCAGCCCCAGCATTTT.

The chain links TRBV5-1 to TRBJ2-7, with 7 bases fitting TRBD1. The CDR3 length is 16 residues. The ends lost 4 bases at V and 8 bases at J; junction bases unmatched: 18. Looked up from germline, CDR1 is SGHRS and CDR2 is YFSETQ. CDR3 in amino acids: CASSDGTADWGSKQYF. In DNA, the CDR3 is TGCGCCAGCAGCGACGGGACAGCGGATTGGGGCAGCAAGCAGTACTTC.

This chain joins TRBV28 and TRBJ2-7; a weak D match, TRBD1 (5 bases). The V gene's germline CDR1 is MDHEN and CDR2 SYDVKM. The germline V and J ends were trimmed by 4 bases and 0 bases, with 10 bases remaining between them. CDR3 length equals 14 residues. The CDR3 region is CASSSPGLSYEQYF. CDR3 coding DNA: TGTGCCAGCAGTTCTCCAGGGCTCTCCTACGAGCAGTACTTC.

This sequence joins TRBV5-1 and TRBJ2-1; 8 bases are a match to TRBD2. V lost 5 bases and J lost 6; bases outside the gene matches: 4. Germline V gives CDR1 SGHRS, CDR2 YFSETQ. The CDR3 has 13 amino acids. In DNA, the CDR3 is TGCGCCAGCAGAACGGGAGGGTTCAATGAGCAGTTCTTC. Its protein product is CASRTGGFNEQFF.